Only one count was recorded for the clone carrying this T cell receptor beta chain. Other DNA sequences in the same sample also yield this CDR3. The sample originates from a study of blood T cell repertoires in COVID-19. Study-wide background: Acute and convalescent COVID-19 samples came from the United States, Italy and Spain.

Those enrolled, adults aged roughly 18 to 95 years, came from about two dozen US areas. Which cohort a participant joined came from the clinical history participants gave. Repertoires were generated with immunoSEQ multiplex PCR, while TCRdb's copy carries only in-frame clones and drops some. The sample lists a few hundred thousand clones, approximately 90% occurring once. The sample taken for sequencing was PBMCs or T cells enriched from blood (not recorded which). The source is a middle-aged woman who had recovered from COVID-19.

CDR3 sequence reads: CASSYSTSGEQFF. CDR3 nucleotide sequence: TGTGCCAGCAGTTACTCGACCAGCGGTGAGCAGTTCTTC. The chain joins TRBV6-5 to TRBJ2-1, with a tentative D call TRBD2 (5 bases). The V gene's germline CDR1 is MNHEY and CDR2 SVGAGI. The CDR3 has 13 residues. Trimming pared 0 bases from V and 9 bases from J, leaving 9 bases between.